Listed here are 31 T cell receptor beta chains from one sample, sequenced in a study of identical twins. TCRdb passed the 5' RACE reads through MiXCR, listing each CDR3 protein once. This table has about 330,000 distinct CDR3 sequences, about 12% appearing once. This sample was shared with a second study, whose subject was yellow fever vaccine responses in identical twins.

The sequenced sample was CD8+ T cells sorted from blood. Every receptor here comes from a woman younger than 35 in good health.

This chain links TRBV19 with TRBJ2-7; no clear D. With 0 bases removed from V and 3 bases from J, the gap between germline ends came to 6 bases. Germline lookup yields CDR1 LNHDA and CDR2 SQIVND (reference sequence). The CDR3 has 13 amino acids. This CDR3 is CASSIDRGYEQYF. CDR3 in DNA: TGTGCCAGTAGTATAGATCGCGGCTACGAGCAGTACTTC.

This rearrangement joins TRBV29-1 to TRBJ2-7; D is perhaps TRBD2 (6 bases). The CDR3 contains 12 residues. In germline, CDR1 is SQVTM, CDR2 ANQGSEA. V was clipped by 7 bases and J by 3 bases, with 13 bases between them. The CDR3 DNA sequence: TGCAGCGGGATTAGCGGAGACTACGAGCAGTACTTC. Translation: CSGISGDYEQYF.

The V and J genes are TRBV28 and TRBJ2-1; maybe TRBD2 (5 bases). This CDR3 region has 15 residues. V was cut by 2 bases and J by 8 bases, with 16 bases left in between. Per germline, CDR1 MDHEN and CDR2 SYDVKM. CDR3 coding DNA: TGTGCCAGCAGTTTAGGGCAGGACTTCTCGGATGAGCAGTTCTTC. This sequence encodes CASSLGQDFSDEQFF.

This clonotype was seen a handful of times. The chain links TRBV4-1 to TRBJ2-1, with D tentatively TRBD1 or TRBD2 (6 bases each). CDR1 is MGHRA and CDR2 is YSYEKL in the germline V gene. Trimming removed 0 bases at V and 4 bases at J, with 19 bases between. The CDR3 spans 18 residues. CDR3 residues: CASSQDSGASHNYNEQFF. CDR3 coding DNA: TGCGCCAGCAGCCAAGATTCGGGGGCTAGCCACAATTACAATGAGCAGTTCTTC.

Concerning this clonotype itself: A much larger clone is a single base away; this may be a read error. The chain joins TRBV4-1 to TRBJ2-1, with TRBD1 matching 7 bases. In germline, CDR1 is MGHRA, CDR2 YSYEKL. The CDR3 has 14 amino acids. Here the CDR3 reads CASSPEPYRGERFF. The CDR3 nucleotides are TGCGCCAGCAGCCCCGAGCCGTACAGGGGCGAGCGGTTCTTC.

V gene TRBV2 combines with J gene TRBJ2-1, with D unresolved. CDR1 SNHLY and CDR2 FYNNEI come from the germline V gene. The V and J ends lost 5 bases and 0 bases respectively, with 17 bases between them. The CDR3 length is 17 residues. The CDR3 DNA sequence: TGTGCCAGCAGTTTCGCTGGCGGACCAAGCTCCTACAATGAGCAGTTCTTC. Protein product: CASSFAGGPSSYNEQFF. The entire variable domain, with the rest obtained from reference TRBV2 and TRBJ2-1, is as follows: EPEVTQTPSHQVTQMGQEVILRCVPISNHLYFYWYRQILGQKVEFLVSFYNNEISEKSEIFDDQFSVERPDGSNFTLKIRSTKLEDSAMYFCASSFAGGPSSYNEQFFGPGTRLTVL.

The chain uses TRBV11-2 and TRBJ2-5; 7 bases fit TRBD1. The CDR3 length is 20 residues. With V trimmed by 4 bases and J by 2 bases, 22 bases remained unmatched. Germline CDR1 and CDR2: SGHAT and FQNNGV. The CDR3 DNA reads as TGTGCCAGCAGCTCCCTAAGGGGACAGCTACGCTCATATAGTCAAGAGACCCAGTACTTC. It specifies CASSSLRGQLRSYSQETQYF.

The table lists this clonotype with a few counts. This chain links TRBV13 with TRBJ2-3; 10 bases match TRBD1. CDR3 length equals 15 residues. In germline, CDR1 is PRHDT, CDR2 FYEKMQ (reference sequence). V lost 5 bases to trimming and J lost 6 bases; unmatched junction nucleotides: 8. CDR3 DNA: TGTGCCAGCAGCCCACGGGACAGGGGATCTGATACGCAGTATTTT. It is translated as CASSPRDRGSDTQYF.

The chain joins TRBV28 to TRBJ2-6, with 11 bases that match TRBD1. CDR1 MDHEN and CDR2 SYDVKM come from the germline V gene. With 2 bases clipped from V and 1 base from J, the junction kept 1 base outside the gene matches. The CDR3 contains 17 residues. CDR3 in amino acids: CASSLGDRGSGANVLTF. CDR3 nucleotides: TGTGCCAGCAGTTTAGGGGACAGGGGGTCTGGGGCCAACGTCCTGACTTTC.

V usage is TRBV12-3 or TRBV12-4 and J usage is TRBJ1-3; D unclear. The CDR3 totals 13 residues. The V gene lost 3 bases and the J gene lost 3 bases, with 6 bases spanning the gap. The DNA for the CDR3 is TGTGCCAGCAGTTTTCCCAGTGGAAACACCATATATTTT. This codes for CASSFPSGNTIYF.

The gene calls are TRBV12-3 or TRBV12-4 and TRBJ2-7, with TRBD2 matching 9 bases. The CDR3 length is 17 residues. Trimming took 7 bases from V and 4 from J; bases not matched to a gene: 17. Here the CDR3 reads CASTRGDLSGSNYEQYF. CDR3 coding DNA: TGTGCCAGCACCCGGGGGGACCTTAGCGGGAGCAATTACGAGCAGTACTTC.

This clonotype was observed a few times. The chain recombines TRBV15 with TRBJ1-2; D gene ambiguous. The CDR3 loop spans 15 amino acids. V was shortened by 0 bases and J by 4 bases, with 12 bases between the two germline ends. Germline V CDR1 and CDR2: LNHNV, YYDKDF (reference sequence). CDR3 sequence: CATSRDNGRPYGYTF. Written as DNA, the CDR3 is TGTGCCACCAGCAGAGATAACGGCAGGCCCTATGGCTACACCTTC.

The table lists this clonotype with a few counts. V is TRBV29-1 and J is TRBJ2-2, with TRBD1 matching over 9 bases. Germline trimming cut 7 bases from V and 0 bases from J; bases unmatched to any gene: 0. Germline CDR1 and CDR2: SQVTM and ANQGSEA. The CDR3 is made up of 13 amino acids. The chain's CDR3 is CSGQGANTGELFF. Here the CDR3 DNA reads TGCAGCGGACAGGGGGCGAACACCGGGGAGCTGTTTTTT.

This clonotype was recorded a few times. The chain combines TRBV2 with TRBJ1-3, with D possibly being TRBD1 (6 bases). The CDR3 is made up of 15 amino acids. Trimming shortened V by 6 bases and J by 0 bases, and 12 bases separated the two germline ends. Per germline, CDR1 SNHLY and CDR2 FYNNEI. The CDR3 loop reads CASRAGTTSGNTIYF. In DNA, the CDR3 is TGTGCCAGCAGAGCCGGGACAACCTCTGGAAACACCATATATTTT.

This clonotype was seen a few times. The chain is built from TRBV20-1 and TRBJ2-5; 8 nucleotides align to TRBD2. Germline CDR1 is DFQATT and CDR2 is SNEGSKA (reference sequence). Trimming took 4 bases from V and 1 from J; bases not matched to a gene: 8. The CDR3 spans 15 residues. As DNA, the CDR3 is TGCAGTGCTACAGCAGGACTAGCAGCCCAAGAGACCCAGTACTTC. As protein: CSATAGLAAQETQYF.

CDR3 DNA sequence: TGCAGTGCTAGTTCCGAGGGCCCTAGTTATTTGAACACTGAAGCTTTCTTT. Protein: CSASSEGPSYLNTEAFF. The rearrangement joins TRBV20-1 to TRBJ1-1; no clear D. The CDR3 spans 17 residues. V lost 3 bases, J lost 0 bases, and 20 bases lay in between. The germline V gene has CDR1 DFQATT and CDR2 SNEGSKA (reference sequence).

This clonotype has a handful of counts. The chain recombines TRBV29-1 with TRBJ1-1; D unclear. Per the germline V gene, CDR1 is SQVTM and CDR2 is ANQGSEA. The CDR3 has 11 amino acids. Trimming removed 6 bases from V and 4 bases from J, with 9 bases in between. This chain's CDR3 is CSVLVVTEAFF. For the CDR3, the DNA is TGCAGCGTGCTAGTGGTCACTGAAGCTTTCTTT.

This clonotype was seen a few times. The rearrangement joins TRBV12-3 or TRBV12-4 to TRBJ1-4, with 8 bases aligning to TRBD1. After removal of 6 bases from V and 0 bases from J, the junction contained 6 bases not matched to a gene. The CDR3 loop spans 16 amino acids. CDR3 DNA sequence: TGTGCCAGCAGCACGACAGGGGCCGCAACTAATGAAAAACTGTTTTTT. As protein: CASSTTGAATNEKLFF.

The J gene is TRBJ1-1, the V gene TRBV12-3 or TRBV12-4; D gene unclear. This CDR3 comprises 14 residues. The V and J ends lost 3 bases and 4 bases respectively, with 12 bases between them. The CDR3 region has the DNA TGTGCCAGCAGTTTGGTTGGGCTAGGCACTGAAGCTTTCTTT. It is translated as CASSLVGLGTEAFF.

This clonotype was seen more than once but under ten times. The chain has TRBV6-5 and TRBJ2-1; D is perhaps TRBD1 (5 bases). This CDR3 has 14 residues. Trimming cost V 0 bases and J 6 bases, with 9 bases left between them. CDR1 is MNHEY and CDR2 is SVGAGI in the germline V gene. The CDR3 spells CASSYSGAFNEQFF. CDR3 nucleotides: TGTGCCAGCAGTTACTCAGGGGCCTTCAATGAGCAGTTCTTC.

A few counts support this clonotype. This sequence joins TRBV5-1 and TRBJ2-7; TRBD1 matches at 10 bases. Germline CDR1 and CDR2: SGHRS and YFSETQ. The length of the CDR3 is 14 residues. J was trimmed by 7 bases and V by 0 bases; bases with no gene match: 4. Written as DNA, the CDR3 is TGCGCCAGCAGCTTGGGACAGGGGGCTCGGGAGCAGTACGTC. Amino acids: CASSLGQGAREQYV.

J is TRBJ2-1 and V is TRBV10-3, with D uncertain. Deletions cut 4 bases from V and 8 bases from J, with 12 bases between. This CDR3 is 13 amino acids long. Per germline, CDR1 ENHRY and CDR2 SYGVKD. The CDR3 DNA reads as TGTGCCATCAGTGCAACCGATACAGATGAGCAGTTCTTC. Its protein product is CAISATDTDEQFF.

Only a few counts were recorded for this clonotype. The rearrangement joins TRBV12-3 or TRBV12-4 to TRBJ2-1; D may be TRBD2 (6 bases). Trimming took 3 bases from V and 5 from J, leaving 14 bases between them. The CDR3 totals 15 residues. This CDR3 reads CASSFLASEHNEQFF. CDR3 sequence (DNA): TGTGCCAGCAGTTTCCTTGCTAGCGAGCACAATGAGCAGTTCTTC.

The sample holds one count of this clonotype. This chain uses TRBV6-2 or TRBV6-3 with TRBJ2-7, with 7 bases that match TRBD1. The junction had 7 bases not matched to a gene; V was cut back by 4 bases and J by 1 base. Germline V gives CDR1 MNHEY, CDR2 SVGEGT. The CDR3 sequence is 15 residues long. The CDR3 DNA sequence: TGTGCCAGCAGTTCCCCTCGACAGGGATCCTACGAGCAGTACGTC. Protein sequence: CASSSPRQGSYEQYV.

The CDR3 sequence is CSTDLGQNNEQFF. The DNA for the CDR3 is TGCAGCACTGACCTGGGACAGAACAATGAGCAGTTCTTC. This chain connects TRBV29-1 to TRBJ2-1, with 7 positions matching TRBD1. Germline lookup yields CDR1 SQVTM and CDR2 ANQGSEA. The V and J ends lost 8 bases and 5 bases, in that order; junction bases with no gene match: 9. The CDR3 sequence is 13 residues long.

This clonotype was counted between two and nine times. V and J are TRBV7-9 and TRBJ2-5; perhaps TRBD2 as D (7 bases). The V gene's germline CDR1 is SEHNR and CDR2 FQNEAQ (reference sequence). Trimming removed 11 bases from V and 5 bases from J, with 15 bases in between. The CDR3 is made up of 12 amino acids. The DNA of the CDR3 is TGTGCCCTAGGGGGGGGTCCGGAGACCCAGTACTTC. Amino acids: CALGGGPETQYF.

Only a few counts were recorded for this clonotype. V gene TRBV7-7 combines with J gene TRBJ2-5, with 7 nucleotides matching TRBD2. This CDR3 has 15 amino acids. The V gene end was trimmed by 4 bases and the J gene end by 2 bases; junction bases not matched to a gene: 7. Germline CDR1 is SSHAT and CDR2 is FNYEAQ (reference sequence). The CDR3: CASSYGASGQETQYF. As DNA, the CDR3 is TGTGCCAGCAGCTACGGGGCTAGCGGACAAGAGACCCAGTACTTC.

This clonotype was recorded at least ten times. The chain combines TRBV11-2 with TRBJ2-7, with D perhaps TRBD1 or TRBD2 (7 bases each). V gave up 5 bases and J gave up 2 bases, with 10 bases separating them. Germline values: CDR1 SGHAT, CDR2 FQNNGV. The CDR3 has 13 residues. CDR3 sequence (DNA): TGTGCCAGCAGCGCAGGGGGGGCCTACGAGCAGTACGTC. It yields the protein CASSAGGAYEQYV.

The chain uses TRBV4-1 and TRBJ1-4; a possible D gene is TRBD1 (5 bases). From germline, CDR1 is MGHRA and CDR2 YSYEKL. V shed 6 bases and J shed 0 bases, with 11 bases lying between them. The CDR3 sequence is 15 residues long. CDR3 sequence: CASSNRIATNEKLFF. The CDR3 DNA is TGCGCCAGCAGTAACAGGATTGCAACTAATGAAAAACTGTTTTTT.

The chain uses TRBV5-1 and TRBJ2-5, with D tentatively TRBD2 (6 bases). V was pared by 4 bases and J by 0 bases, with 10 bases between. This CDR3 comprises 14 residues. The V gene's germline CDR1 is SGHRS and CDR2 YFSETQ. The CDR3 loop reads CASSPGDYQETQYF. CDR3 nucleotide sequence: TGCGCCAGCAGCCCCGGGGACTACCAAGAGACCCAGTACTTC.

This clonotype came up many times. The V gene is TRBV27, the J gene TRBJ2-4; TRBD1 or TRBD2 may be the D gene (5 bases each). This CDR3 region has 19 residues. Germline V CDR1 and CDR2: MNHEY, SMNVEV (reference sequence). V was pared by 6 bases and J by 0 bases, with 24 bases between. The CDR3 sequence is CASSPRGPRAGTAKNIQYF. As DNA, the CDR3 is TGTGCCAGCAGCCCCAGAGGGCCACGCGCTGGGACAGCCAAAAACATTCAGTACTTC.